This record covers a single T cell receptor beta chain. The target of this receptor is not known. One base away there is no much larger clone; base qualities are not given. Receptors were amplified or captured by the immunoSEQ multiplex PCR assay. For the multiplex PCR, a mixture combining 60 forward primers for TCR Vbeta segments and 13 reverse primers for TCR Jbeta segments was used. The CDR3 region of rearranged TCR beta genes was amplified from genomic DNA by a multiplex PCR assay. The Illumina HiSeq System was used to sequence the amplified TCR beta libraries as 87-base-pair reads. The source study handled its data this way. In a later analysis, roughly 80 million unique TCR beta chains were counted across the 666 repertoires, and approximately 11 million of these chains were shared by at least two donors. Raw reads were error-corrected and collapsed into unique sequences by a nearest-neighbor algorithm in which closely related sequences were merged to remove PCR and sequencing errors. To assign V, D and J gene segments, CDR3 sequences were aligned to IMGT reference sequences. For a sequence to be retained, a match of at least six nucleotides to both a V gene segment and a J gene segment was required. A rearrangement was called productive if the CDR3 had no stop codons and remained in frame with V and J, and every other rearrangement was called non-productive. CDR3 was defined by IMGT convention, running from the second conserved V-encoded cysteine to the conserved J-encoded phenylalanine. Sequences without an unambiguous match to a single V gene segment were excluded from the earlier analysis of 500 to 700 of the donors. In an earlier analysis of approximately 590 of the donors, V segments were called functional above 56.7% productive rearrangements and were called segregating when the between-donor standard deviation exceeded 5%. A statistical classification framework was built to diagnose cytomegalovirus status from the catalog of TCR beta chain sequences. A later analysis assigned V and J genes by comparing TCR nucleotide sequences with IMGT/GENE-DB human TR gene sequences. A later analysis assigned CDR3 sequences and most-parsimonious VDJ recombination scenarios with the TCRdist pipeline. A later analysis defined each TCR beta chain by its CDR3 amino acid sequence plus V-gene family, and excluded reads lacking a unique V-gene family. As a way to deal with suspected cross-contamination and a sequencing artifact, a later analysis dropped hundreds of nucleotide sequences that were highly shared and had low generation probability. A later analysis calculated a clonal expansion index for each public chain from normalized within-repertoire ranks of inferred template counts. Generation probabilities in a later analysis came from a VDJ recombination model fitted to out-of-frame rearrangements, and those results were checked against IGoR. In a later analysis, TCR-TCR, TCR-HLA and TCR-CMV co-occurrence was scored with hypergeometric tests, and a repertoire-size bias correction was applied to TCR pairs. False discovery rates were estimated in a later analysis by permuting HLA or CMV assignments 20 times. In a later analysis, co-occurring TCRs were grouped using DBSCAN, and TCRdist sequence similarity was added for clustering within HLA-allele-positive subsets. Co-occurrence clustering excluded repertoires with fewer than 30,000 or more than 120,000 public chains, plus five with anomalous nucleotide sharing. TCRdb's version of the immuneACCESS table is confined to in-frame rearrangements and falls short of the full clone set. An unresolved V gene accounts for under half of the shortfall where checked; the remainder is of unknown origin. V and J calls and clone size are copied from that table; D and trimming were computed from the DNA. For this sample the table gives around 140,000 clones, of which roughly 9% were detected only once. Roughly 6.4% of the sample lies in the top ten.

The sample comes from a study of cytomegalovirus exposure and HLA in healthy donors (dated by TCRdb to about 2017). For context, the study as a whole: According to an earlier analysis of a few hundred of the donors, some 170 million T cells yielded some 110 million unique TCR beta sequences and roughly 280 Gb of sequence data. About 320 gigabases of sequencing data and around 87 million unique TCR sequences were included in an early release covering about 700 HLA-typed donors. Of the roughly 400 genotyped donors, about 80% fell in the genetic ancestry cluster associated with self-reported Caucasian donors. The aim of the study was to test whether cataloging public T cell receptors could identify signatures of past pathogen exposure. The study used immunosequencing to profile the T cell repertoires of approximately 650 subjects and linked those repertoires to cytomegalovirus serostatus. In addition to the first cohort of around 670 subjects, a separate validation cohort of over 90 different subjects was used. To predict cytomegalovirus infection status, the study combined high-throughput TCR immunosequencing, statistical association of individual TCRs with disease status, and machine learning. To study patterns of TCR occurrence, a later analysis re-analyzed previously published TCR beta repertoires from several hundred donors and added high-resolution HLA genotyping. In the later analysis, no new phenotypic data were used to find candidate immune exposures; instead, reliance was placed on TCR beta sequences and their occurrence across donors. In an earlier analysis of 587 of the donors, high-throughput TCR beta sequencing was used to judge whether each TCR beta V gene segment behaved as functional or pseudogenic. Alongside the repertoire data, information on donor age, sex, ethnicity and CMV serostatus was compiled. Genome-wide SNP genotypes for about 60% of the 666 donors were used in a later genetic analysis, which treated that subset as a discovery cohort. Every repertoire in the discovery cohort had been generated on one and the same sequencing platform. Both class I and class II loci were covered by HLA typing, at four-digit resolution. The number of donors typed differed by locus, with about 629-630 for A, B, C, DRB1 and DQB1, roughly 520 for DQA1, nearly 610 for DPA1, and around 450 for DPB1. Roughly five DR-DQ haplotypes were treated as single units for association and clustering because of strong linkage in the cohort. On average, around 230,000 unique TCR beta nucleotide sequences were sequenced per donor among 350 to 400 genotyped donors of the cohort, with about 19% of those sequences being non-productive.

In total, fewer than 750 healthy bone marrow donors made up the cohort. Cohort members were all nominally healthy when sampled, although unrecorded immune exposures were likely present. The donor tested CMV seropositive and was one of the 289 seropositive cohort members. A peripheral blood sample was collected from each donor, and TCR beta sequencing was performed on peripheral blood mononuclear cells. Genomic DNA extraction from the blood cell samples was performed with the Qiagen DNeasy Blood Extraction Kit. Overall study outcomes, separate from this receptor: A later genetic analysis associated a missense DCLRE1C variant with V-gene and J-gene trimming of TCR beta chains, and an independent cohort replicated the association. In an earlier analysis of a few hundred of the donors, most TCR beta V segments were observed in productive rearrangements about 90% or about 30% of the time, broadly matching IMGT annotations. In vitro tests confirmed that three of the cytomegalovirus-associated TCR beta chains recognize cytomegalovirus antigens. Linkage disequilibrium might explain the correlated functional status among segregating V segments, but an unknown experimental factor could not be ruled out. When HLA alleles, especially DR and DQ, strongly co-occurred, TCR associations were difficult to assign to individual alleles. Across donors, most TCR sequences were observed very rarely, whereas some public TCRs were present in many individuals. This cohort had only TCR beta chains sequenced, and the lack of alpha or paired-chain data limited which features could be detected. A further reported finding was that TCR beta sequences accurately predicted the HLA-A and HLA-B alleles for most subjects in the first cohort. In a later analysis, several top co-occurrence clusters were reported to appear linked to parvovirus B19, influenza, CMV and Epstein-Barr virus. A cluster of highly shared sequence variants was judged likely to be a technical artifact of the sequencing pipeline. Because counts were too low, about 18 rarely observed V segments, including chromosome 9 orphons, were excluded from the earlier analysis of a few hundred of the donors. According to a later analysis, most CMV-associated TCR beta chains appeared to be HLA-restricted, and the HLA associations seemed to be driven largely by CMV exposure. According to a later genetic analysis, donors in an Asian-associated ancestry cluster had fewer N-insertions in productive TCRs than the approximately 690-donor mean. The authors suggested that the approach could potentially be extended to other disease states and immunological phenotypes. In the study, about 150 TCR beta chains were listed as associated with cytomegalovirus. HLA typing was unavailable for some donors at each locus, so association tests used only the typed subset. Roughly uniform sequencing depth across donors was assumed in presence/absence analyses, although this assumption may not hold. The only immune exposure information available for the cohort was CMV serostatus. A later analysis found that TCR association rates varied across HLA loci, with DRB1 alleles showing the most associated TCRs and HLA-C alleles the fewest. In both the original and validation cohorts, the classifier was reported to diagnose cytomegalovirus status with high specificity and sensitivity. Compared with equally common non-associated chains, HLA-associated TCR beta chains in a later analysis were more clonally expanded and had lower generation probabilities. At a false discovery rate of 0.05, a later analysis linked some 18,000 TCR beta sequences to specific HLA alleles.

The sample comprised PBMCs. This receptor was obtained from a woman aged 40 to 50 in good health and CMV-seropositive.

The CDR3 protein: CSVDPQVQETQYF. The DNA sequence reads TGCAGCGTTGACCCACAGGTCCAAGAGACCCAGTACTTC. Recombination connected TRBV29-1 to TRBJ2-5; TRBD1 is perhaps the D gene, given 5 matching bases. CDR1 and CDR2 are read off the germline V gene as SQVTM and ANQGSEA. From the cysteine through the phenylalanine, the CDR3 covers 13 amino acids. Only the CDR3 part of the read is kept: 39 bases, read in frame from the first base. At the junction V is shortened by 3 bases and J by 1 base, with 9 bases in between.